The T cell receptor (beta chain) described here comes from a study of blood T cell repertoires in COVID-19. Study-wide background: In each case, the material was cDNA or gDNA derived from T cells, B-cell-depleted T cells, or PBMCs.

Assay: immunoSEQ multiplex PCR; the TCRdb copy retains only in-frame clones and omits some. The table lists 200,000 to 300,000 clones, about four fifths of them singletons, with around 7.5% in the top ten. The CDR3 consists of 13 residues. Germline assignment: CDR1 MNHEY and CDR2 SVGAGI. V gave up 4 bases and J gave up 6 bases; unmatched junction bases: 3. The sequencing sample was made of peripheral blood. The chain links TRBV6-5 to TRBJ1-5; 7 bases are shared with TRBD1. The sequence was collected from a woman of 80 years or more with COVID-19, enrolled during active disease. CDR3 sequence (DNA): TGTGCCAGCAGTTTAACAGGGGTTCAGCCCCAGCATTTT. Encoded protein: CASSLTGVQPQHF.